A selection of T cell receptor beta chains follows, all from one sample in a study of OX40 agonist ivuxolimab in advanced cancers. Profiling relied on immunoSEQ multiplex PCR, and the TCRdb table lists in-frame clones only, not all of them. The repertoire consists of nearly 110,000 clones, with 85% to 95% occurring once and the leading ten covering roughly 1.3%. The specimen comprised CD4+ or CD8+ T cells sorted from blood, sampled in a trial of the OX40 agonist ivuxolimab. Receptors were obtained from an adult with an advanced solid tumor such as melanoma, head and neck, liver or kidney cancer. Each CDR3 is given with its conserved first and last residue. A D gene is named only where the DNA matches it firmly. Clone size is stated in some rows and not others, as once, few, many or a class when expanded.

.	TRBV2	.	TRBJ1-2	CASSETDNYGYTF
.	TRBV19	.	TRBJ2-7	CASSIGIWEAEQYF
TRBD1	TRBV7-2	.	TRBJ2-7	CASSLTGGRIDEQYF
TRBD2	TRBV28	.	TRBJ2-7	CASSLYGTSGRDRSYEQYF
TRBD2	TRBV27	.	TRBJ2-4	CASSPRTSVAKNIQYF
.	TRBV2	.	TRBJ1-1	CASTIRGRQVGGAFF
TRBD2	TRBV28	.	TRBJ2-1	CASSTPGLAGLKEYYNEQFF
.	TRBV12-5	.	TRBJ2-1	CASGLLEYEQFF
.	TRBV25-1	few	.	CASRDRLTYEQYF
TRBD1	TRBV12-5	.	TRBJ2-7	CASGPGTGSYEQYF
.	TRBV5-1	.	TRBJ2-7	CASSPAGFIRIAYEQYF
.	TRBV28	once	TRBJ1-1	CASSLTLDMGAFF
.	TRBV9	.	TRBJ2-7	CASSGSTGLDEQYF
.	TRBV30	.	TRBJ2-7	CAWSVGPYEQYF
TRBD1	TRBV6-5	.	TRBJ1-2	CASSYYPGGGYGYTF
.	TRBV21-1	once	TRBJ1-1	CASSKVRFRVTEAFF
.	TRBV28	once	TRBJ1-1	CASRLGGGGNTEAFF
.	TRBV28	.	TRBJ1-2	CASNTRGVDYGYTF
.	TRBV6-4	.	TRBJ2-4	CASSDSSDPKNIQYF
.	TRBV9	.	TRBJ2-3	CASSVGGIRDTQYF
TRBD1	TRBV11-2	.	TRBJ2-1	CASRDEGQGNNEQFF
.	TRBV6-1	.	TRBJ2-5	CASRGSLETQYF
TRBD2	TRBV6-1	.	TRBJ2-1	CASSDSRASGRALGQFF
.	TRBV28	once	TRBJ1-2	CASSRGNYGYTF
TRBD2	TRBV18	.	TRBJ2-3	CASSPPGTSGSVVDTQYF
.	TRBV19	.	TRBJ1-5	CASSPITGGRGNQPQHF
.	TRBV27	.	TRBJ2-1	CASSPLVQDEQFF
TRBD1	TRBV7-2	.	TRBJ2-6	CASIRDRNPSGANVLTF
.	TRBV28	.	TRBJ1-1	CASSIMSTEAFF
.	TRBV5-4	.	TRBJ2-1	CASSPGGQRNEQFF
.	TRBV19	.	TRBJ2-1	CASSSSAGERFF
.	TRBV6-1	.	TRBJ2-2	CASKPGVNTGELFF
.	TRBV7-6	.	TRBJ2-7	CASSLAMGEQYF
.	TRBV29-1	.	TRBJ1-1	CSVETHVPEAFF
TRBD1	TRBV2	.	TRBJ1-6	CASSDWGTGAYNSPLHF
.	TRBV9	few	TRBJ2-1	CASSSGLLSSYNEQFF
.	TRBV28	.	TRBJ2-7	CASSLSQTYEQYF
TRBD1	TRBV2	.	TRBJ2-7	CASRPIPGQGTYEQYF
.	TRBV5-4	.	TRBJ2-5	CASSLRAGQETQYF
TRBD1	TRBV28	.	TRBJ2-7	CASRPGQSYEQYF
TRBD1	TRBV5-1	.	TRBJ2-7	CASGTGGSYEQYF
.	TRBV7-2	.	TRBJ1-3	CASSLRGPTGNTIYF
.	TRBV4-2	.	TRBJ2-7	CASSPGTSQSYEQYF
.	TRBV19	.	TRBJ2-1	CASSGGVRPNEQFF
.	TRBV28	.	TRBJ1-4	CASSPGTEGWKLFF
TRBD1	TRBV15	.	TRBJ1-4	CATSRDLVTGVEKLFF
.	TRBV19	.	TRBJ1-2	CASSRPVDSPHGYTF
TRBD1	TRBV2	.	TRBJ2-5	CASSESRTGGVRETQYF
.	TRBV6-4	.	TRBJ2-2	CASSDSESTGELFF
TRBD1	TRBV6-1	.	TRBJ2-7	CASNPAGTGPYEQYF
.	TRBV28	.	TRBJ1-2	CASISPGRRYGYTF
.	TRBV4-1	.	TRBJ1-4	CASRLTGIANEKLFF
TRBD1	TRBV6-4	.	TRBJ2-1	CASSPQGGKHNEQFF
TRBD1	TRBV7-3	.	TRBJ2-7	CASSPDRGSSYEQYF
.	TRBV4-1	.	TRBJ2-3	CASSHLFRDPGASTDTQYF
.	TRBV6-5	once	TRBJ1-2	CASSYSFSGETYGYTF
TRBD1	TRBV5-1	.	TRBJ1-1	CASSLMGQIMNTEAFF
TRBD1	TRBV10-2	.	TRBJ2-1	CASSESTGGNLYNEQFF
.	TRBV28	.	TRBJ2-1	CASRTGLSGGEQFF